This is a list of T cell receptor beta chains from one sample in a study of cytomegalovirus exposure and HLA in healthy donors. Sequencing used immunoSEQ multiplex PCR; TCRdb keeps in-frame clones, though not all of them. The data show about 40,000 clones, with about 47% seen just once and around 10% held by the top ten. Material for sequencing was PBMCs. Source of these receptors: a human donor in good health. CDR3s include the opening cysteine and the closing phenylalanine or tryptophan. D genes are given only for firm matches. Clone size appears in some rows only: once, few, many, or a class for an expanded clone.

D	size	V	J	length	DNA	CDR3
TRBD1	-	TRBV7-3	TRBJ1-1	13	TGTGCCAGCAGCGCGCAGGGGGACACTGAAGCTTTCTTT	CASSAQGDTEAFF
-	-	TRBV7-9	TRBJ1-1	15	TGTGCCAGCAGCTTAGGCTCGCGAGGGAACACTGAAGCTTTCTTT	CASSLGSRGNTEAFF
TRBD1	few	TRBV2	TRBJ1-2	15	TGTGCCAGCAGTGAAGCGGGGACAGGAACCTATGGCTACACCTTC	CASSEAGTGTYGYTF
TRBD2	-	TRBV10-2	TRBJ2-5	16	TGCGCCAGCAGGTCCTACCCTAGCGGGGGGGAAGAGACCCAGTACTTC	CASRSYPSGGEETQYF
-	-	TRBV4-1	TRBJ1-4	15	TGCGCCAGCAGCCAAAAGGTCGGAGGGAATGAAAAACTGTTTTTT	CASSQKVGGNEKLFF
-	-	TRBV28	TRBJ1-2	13	TGTGCCAGCAGTTCCCGACAGTTATATGGCTACACCTTC	CASSSRQLYGYTF
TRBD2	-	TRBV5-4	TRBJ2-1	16	TGTGCCAGCAGCCAGTCCCTAGCGGGGGGCCTTGGTGAGCAGTTCTTC	CASSQSLAGGLGEQFF
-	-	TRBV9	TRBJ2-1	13	TGTGCCAGCAGCACAACATTCTACAATGAGCAGTTCTTC	CASSTTFYNEQFF
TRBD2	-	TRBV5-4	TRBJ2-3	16	TGTGCCAGCACCCTGATGTCGGCTAGCGGGAGCTATACGCAGTATTTT	CASTLMSASGSYTQYF
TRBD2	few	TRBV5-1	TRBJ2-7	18	TGCGCCAGCAGTCCACTCGGGTTAGCGGGGGCCCCCGGCTACGAGCAGTACTTC	CASSPLGLAGAPGYEQYF
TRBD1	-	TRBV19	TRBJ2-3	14	TGTGCCAGTAGCAGAGGGACAGGCACAGATACGCAGTATTTT	CASSRGTGTDTQYF
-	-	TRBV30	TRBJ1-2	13	TGTGCCTGGAGTGTAGGTGGAGGGAATGGCTACACCTTC	CAWSVGGGNGYTF
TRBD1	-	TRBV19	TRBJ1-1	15	TGTGCCAGTAGTACGAGACAGGGCTTGAACACTGAAGCTTTCTTT	CASSTRQGLNTEAFF
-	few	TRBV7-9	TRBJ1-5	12	TGTGCCAGCAGCCTTAGCAATCAGCCCCAGCATTTT	CASSLSNQPQHF
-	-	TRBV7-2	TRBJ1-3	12	TGTGCCAGCAGCTTGACAGGAAACACCATATATTTT	CASSLTGNTIYF
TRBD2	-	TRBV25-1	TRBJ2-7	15	TGTGCCAGCGCCGGGACTAGCGGGGCGGTGGATCTGCAGTACTTC	CASAGTSGAVDLQYF
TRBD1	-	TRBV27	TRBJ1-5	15	TGTGCCAGCAGTTCCGGACAGGGGATGAATCAGCCCCAGCATTTT	CASSSGQGMNQPQHF
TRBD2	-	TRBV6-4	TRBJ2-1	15	TGTGCCAGCAAACTACGGCTAGCGGGATACAATGAGCAGTTCTTC	CASKLRLAGYNEQFF
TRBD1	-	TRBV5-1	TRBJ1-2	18	TGCGCCAGCAGCTGGGGGGGGTCCATGCAGGGGGCGATTGTTGGCTACACCTTC	CASSWGGSMQGAIVGYTF
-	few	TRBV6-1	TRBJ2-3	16	TGTGCCAGCAGTGGGCTGACTACGGGGGGCCGGGATACGCAGTATTTT	CASSGLTTGGRDTQYF
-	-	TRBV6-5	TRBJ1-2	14	TGTGCCAGCAGTTACGGGAGATGGAAATATGGCTACACCTTC	CASSYGRWKYGYTF
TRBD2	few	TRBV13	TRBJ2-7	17	TGTGCCAGCAGCCCCGGGACTAGCGGGGGGGCCCTCTACGAGCAGTACTTC	CASSPGTSGGALYEQYF
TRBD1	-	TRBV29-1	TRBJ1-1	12	TGCAGCGTTTTGGACAGGGCGACTGAAGCTTTCTTT	CSVLDRATEAFF
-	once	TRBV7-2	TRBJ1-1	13	TGTGCCAGCAGCAGACAGCGTTACACTGAAGCTTTCTTT	CASSRQRYTEAFF
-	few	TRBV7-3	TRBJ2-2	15	TGTGCCAGCAGTTCCACCTCGCAGGGATCCGGGGAGCTGTTTTTT	CASSSTSQGSGELFF
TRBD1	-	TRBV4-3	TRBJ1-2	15	TGCGCCAGCAGCCACCCGGGACAGGGGGCCTATGGCTACACCTTC	CASSHPGQGAYGYTF
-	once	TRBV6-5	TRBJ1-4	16	TGTGCCAGCAGTTACGGTACCGGGGGAGGGAATGAAAAACTGTTTTTT	CASSYGTGGGNEKLFF
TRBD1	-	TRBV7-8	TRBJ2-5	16	TGTGCCAGCAGCTCCTCGACAGGGTGGCTGCAAGAGACCCAGTACTTC	CASSSSTGWLQETQYF
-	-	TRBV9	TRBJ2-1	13	TGTGCCAGCAGCGCTGAAATAGCCAATGAGCAGTTCTTC	CASSAEIANEQFF
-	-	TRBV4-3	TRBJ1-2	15	TGCGCCAGCAGCCAAGATCTGTATAGCCAATATGGCTACACCTTC	CASSQDLYSQYGYTF
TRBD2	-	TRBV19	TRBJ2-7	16	TGTGCCAGTAGTATTAATAGCGGGCCTGAAGTCTACGAGCAGTACTTC	CASSINSGPEVYEQYF
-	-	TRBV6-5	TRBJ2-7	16	TGTGCCAGCAGTTCGGCCGGTCGGGGGGCAGTCTACGAGCAGTACTTC	CASSSAGRGAVYEQYF
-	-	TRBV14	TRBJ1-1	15	TGTGCCAGCAGCGGCCTTGGTAACAGGGCCACTGAAGCTTTCTTT	CASSGLGNRATEAFF
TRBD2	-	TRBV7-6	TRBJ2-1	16	TGTGCCAGCAGCCCGCGGGAGGTGAGCTCCTACAATGAGCAGTTCTTC	CASSPREVSSYNEQFF
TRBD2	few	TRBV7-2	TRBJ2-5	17	TGTGCCAGCAGCTGGGGGGGGACTAGCGGGAGGGCCGGGACCCAGTACTTC	CASSWGGTSGRAGTQYF
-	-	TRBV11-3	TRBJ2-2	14	TGTGCCAGCAGCTCCCAGGGTACCACCGGGGAGCTGTTTTTT	CASSSQGTTGELFF